Listed below are T cell receptor beta chains from one sample, sequenced in a study of blood T cell repertoires in COVID-19. TCRdb's table, derived via immunoSEQ multiplex PCR, lists solely in-frame clones and lacks some. The sample contains some 240,000 clones, 88% of which appear only once. The material sequenced was PBMCs or T cells enriched from blood (not recorded which). The origin of the receptors is a middle-aged woman who had been exposed to COVID-19. CDR3s include the opening cysteine and the closing phenylalanine or tryptophan. D genes are given only for firm matches. For some rows the clone size is stated as once, few or many, or as a class when expanded; others skip it.

size	V	D	J	CDR3	DNA
once	TRBV24-1	-	TRBJ1-1	CATSDGFEAFF	TGTGCCACCAGTGATGGCTTCGAAGCTTTCTTT
-	TRBV6-4	TRBD1	TRBJ1-2	CASSDRQGGVDGYTF	TGTGCCAGCAGTGACCGACAGGGAGGTGTCGATGGCTACACCTTC
few	TRBV4-3	TRBD2	TRBJ2-3	CASSQVLAGEADTQYF	TGCGCCAGCAGCCAAGTGCTAGCGGGAGAGGCAGATACGCAGTATTTT
-	TRBV7-6	-	TRBJ1-2	CATSFVDSTNYGYTF	TGTGCCACCTCCTTCGTGGACAGCACTAACTATGGCTACACCTTC
once	TRBV2	-	TRBJ2-3	CASNYRDTQYF	TGTGCCAGCAATTACAGAGATACGCAGTATTTT
-	TRBV12-3/TRBV12-4	-	TRBJ2-3	CASSLLQKDTQYF	TGTGCCAGCAGTTTGTTACAGAAAGATACGCAGTATTTT
-	TRBV7-2	-	TRBJ1-1	CASSPRGSVGTEAFF	TGTGCCAGCAGCCCGCGGGGGTCGGTGGGCACTGAAGCTTTCTTT
-	TRBV5-4	-	TRBJ1-5	CASSPDRSNQPQHF	TGTGCCAGCAGCCCGGACAGAAGCAATCAGCCCCAGCATTTT
few	TRBV4-3	-	TRBJ2-7	CASSLNRAGQGYEQYF	TGCGCCAGCAGCCTCAATCGGGCCGGGCAGGGCTACGAGCAGTACTTC
-	TRBV7-2	TRBD2	TRBJ2-4	CASSLGAGGAKNIQYF	TGTGCCAGCAGCTTAGGGGCGGGGGGAGCCAAAAACATTCAGTACTTC
-	TRBV12-3/TRBV12-4	-	TRBJ1-6	CASSLLDSPLHF	TGTGCCAGCAGTTTATTAGATTCACCCCTCCACTTT
-	TRBV9	-	TRBJ2-1	CASSATGGYNEQFF	TGTGCCAGCAGCGCCACTGGGGGGTACAATGAGCAGTTCTTC
-	TRBV28	-	TRBJ2-7	CASIGGTSYEQYF	TGTGCCAGCATTGGGGGGACCTCCTACGAGCAGTACTTC
-	TRBV11-2	-	TRBJ2-3	CASSDTGITDTQYF	TGTGCCAGCAGCGACACAGGGATCACAGATACGCAGTATTTT
-	TRBV13	TRBD1	TRBJ1-2	CASSSATDRDLWGYTF	TGTGCCAGCAGCTCCGCCACCGACAGGGACCTTTGGGGCTACACCTTC
-	TRBV30	-	TRBJ1-2	CAWSVQARGYTF	TGTGCCTGGAGTGTACAGGCCCGTGGCTACACCTTC
-	TRBV4-1	-	TRBJ1-5	CASSQDPLGNQPQHF	TGCGCCAGCAGCCAAGACCCACTAGGCAATCAGCCCCAGCATTTT
-	TRBV18	TRBD1	TRBJ1-4	CASSRDSNEKLFF	TGTGCCAGCTCACGGGACAGTAATGAAAAACTGTTTTTT
-	TRBV4-3	-	TRBJ1-3	CASSQDTGSGNTIYF	TGCGCCAGCAGCCAAGATACAGGGTCTGGAAACACCATATATTTT
-	TRBV5-6	-	TRBJ2-6	CASSRQGGGANVLTF	TGTGCCAGCAGCCGCCAGGGGGGTGGGGCCAACGTCCTGACTTTC